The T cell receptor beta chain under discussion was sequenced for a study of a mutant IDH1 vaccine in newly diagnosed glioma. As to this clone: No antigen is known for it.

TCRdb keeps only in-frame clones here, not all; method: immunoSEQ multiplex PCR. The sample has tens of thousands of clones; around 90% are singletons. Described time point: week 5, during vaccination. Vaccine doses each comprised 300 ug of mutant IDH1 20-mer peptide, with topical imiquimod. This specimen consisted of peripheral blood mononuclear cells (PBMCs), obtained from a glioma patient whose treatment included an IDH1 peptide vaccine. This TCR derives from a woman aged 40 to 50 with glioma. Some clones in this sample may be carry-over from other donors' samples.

In nucleotides, the CDR3 is TGTGCCAGTAGTAATTCGCGCACTGAAGCTTTCTTT. The encoded protein is CASSNSRTEAFF. The chain links TRBV19 to TRBJ1-1; D is ambiguous. V dropped 4 bases and J dropped 4 bases, with 7 bases sitting between them. Germline V lookup: CDR1 LNHDA, CDR2 SQIVND (reference sequence). CDR3 size: 12 residues.